One and the same sample provided the 2 T cell receptor beta chains below, sequenced in a study of human T cells and chemical hapten exposure. TCRdb itself ran the RACE reads through MiXCR, one entry per CDR3 protein. The profile shows fewer than 200,000 distinct CDR3 sequences, just under 30% of them singletons. Sample time point: pre-sensitization, week 0. The treatment denotes: therapeutic diphenylcyclopropenone sensitization with weekly scalp DPC. The specimen comprised whole blood, sampled in connection with sensitization to the hapten diphenylcyclopropenone (DPC). These receptors came from a woman aged 25-40 years with alopecia areata. Some clones in this sample may be carry-over from other donors' samples.

A single count supports this clonotype. The chain couples TRBV2 to TRBJ1-5; perhaps TRBD1 as D (5 bases). Germline V gene lookup returns CDR1 SNHLY and CDR2 FYNNEI. Trimming took 8 bases from V and 0 from J, leaving 14 bases between them. The CDR3 is 15 residues long. CDR3 protein: CASSQQGSSNQPQHF. CDR3 bases: TGTGCCAGCTCCCAGCAGGGCAGTAGCAATCAGCCCCAGCATTTT.

V gene TRBV29-1 combines with J gene TRBJ1-1; TRBD1 aligns across 12 bases. CDR1 SQVTM and CDR2 ANQGSEA come from the germline V gene. CDR3 size: 13 residues. V was clipped by 6 bases and J by 4 bases; unmatched bases: 3. As DNA, the CDR3 is TGCAGCGTGGGGACAGGGGGCCCCACTGAAGCTTTCTTT. Translation: CSVGTGGPTEAFF.